This T cell receptor (beta chain) is from a study of cytomegalovirus exposure and HLA in healthy donors. Whole-study context: Samples from HLA-typed donors yielded 65 million to 90 million unique TCRs in an early data release. Study-wide findings and caveats: An observed cluster of highly shared sequence variants was recorded as a likely sequencing artifact.

Points on this clone: Antigen: not known.

Vbeta (60) and Jbeta (13) primers were used in the PCR. Here immunoSEQ multiplex PCR was the method, and the copy in TCRdb shows in-frame clones only, minus some. Recorded for this sample: around 34,000 clones. Sequences were obtained from PBMCs. This receptor was identified in a woman between 35 and 50 years old in good health and CMV-seropositive.

The CDR3 DNA follows: TGTGCCAGCAAGACAGGGAACGATTCACCCCTCCACTTT. Translated, it gives CASKTGNDSPLHF. The V and J genes are TRBV6-6 and TRBJ1-6, with 7 bases fitting TRBD1. The CDR3 extends over 13 amino acids. J gave up 8 bases and V 7 bases, and 5 bases lay outside the gene matches. CDR1 is MNHNY and CDR2 is SVGAGI in the germline V gene (reference sequence).